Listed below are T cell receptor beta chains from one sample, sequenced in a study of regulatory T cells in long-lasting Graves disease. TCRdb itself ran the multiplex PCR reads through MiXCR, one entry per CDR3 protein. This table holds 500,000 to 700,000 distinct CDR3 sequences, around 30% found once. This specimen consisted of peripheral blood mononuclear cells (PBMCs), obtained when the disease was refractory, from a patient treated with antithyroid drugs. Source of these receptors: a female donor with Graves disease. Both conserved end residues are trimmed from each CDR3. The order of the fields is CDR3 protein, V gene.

ASSLSAGSGYT	TRBV7-3
AARRDYSEKLF	TRBV15
ASSIIGTSGSYEQY	TRBV6-1
ASSYPGTDEQY	TRBV6-5
SAREDPGDEQY	TRBV20-1
ASSLSLGRSNQPQH	TRBV12-3/TRBV12-4
ASNPRRAGVTNYGYT	TRBV11-2
ASSPRGLAGGPRETQY	TRBV12-3/TRBV12-4
ASSATTWEKF	TRBV7-9
ASSLDRGSNTEAF	TRBV12-3/TRBV12-4